This entry lists 20 T cell receptor beta chains sequenced from one sample in a study of patients and donors after allogeneic stem cell transplantation (dated by TCRdb to 2018 to 2021). Receptor amplification or capture employed RT-PCR. Sequencing took place on a NextSeq 550. TCRdb's own reprocessing of the public reads used fastp at Q25 and MiXCR and kept productive beta chains. CDR3 protein sequences are deduplicated, and each keeps its most common genes and DNA. The sample table contains more than 850,000 distinct CDR3 sequences; only one count was recorded for roughly 18% of them. Together, the top ten hold 5% to 6.5% of the sample. The specimen was blood, either unsorted or a sorted T cell fraction (not recorded which). The receptors were sampled from a human donor who was either an allogeneic HSCT recipient or a stem cell or donor lymphocyte infusion donor (not recorded which). It is not recorded whose cells these are; they may come from a transplant donor.

This clonotype was seen a handful of times. The DNA for the CDR3 is TGCAGTGCTAGAGATTTAGCGGGGGGGCTGATTCGAAATGAGCAGTTCTTC. It translates to CSARDLAGGLIRNEQFF. This chain joins TRBV20-1 and TRBJ2-1; 11 nucleotides agree with TRBD2. The germline CDR1 and CDR2 sequences are DFQATT and SNEGSKA (reference sequence). This CDR3 contains 17 residues. Trimming at V came to 0 bases and at J to 7 bases, leaving 11 bases not matched to a gene.

This clonotype appeared a few times. The gene calls are TRBV5-1 and TRBJ2-5, with D hard to call. The CDR3 has 13 residues. Trimming cost V 0 bases and J 3 bases, with 6 bases left between them. Germline CDR1 is SGHRS and CDR2 is YFSETQ. CDR3 region: CASSLEGKETQYF. The CDR3 DNA is TGCGCCAGCAGCTTGGAAGGGAAAGAGACCCAGTACTTC.

V is TRBV20-1 and J is TRBJ2-2; either TRBD1 or TRBD2 may supply D (5 bases each). From germline, CDR1 is DFQATT and CDR2 SNEGSKA (reference sequence). The germline V and J ends were trimmed by 1 base and 8 bases, with 8 bases remaining between them. This CDR3 is 12 amino acids long. Written as DNA, the CDR3 is TGCAGTGCTAGAGGGGGGACGGGGGAGCTGTTTTTT. Translating gives CSARGGTGELFF.

This clonotype was detected a few times. This chain joins TRBV7-9 and TRBJ1-3; a weak D match, TRBD1 (5 bases). From germline, CDR1 is SEHNR and CDR2 FQNEAQ (reference sequence). V was cut by 5 bases and J by 0 bases, with 17 bases left in between. The CDR3 contains 17 residues. The CDR3 spells CASSPRGRISSGNTIYF. The CDR3 DNA reads as TGTGCCAGCAGCCCCCGGGGCAGGATAAGCTCTGGAAACACCATATATTTT.

This clonotype was recorded at least ten times. The chain joins TRBV12-3 or TRBV12-4 to TRBJ2-3; the D is unclear. The CDR3 length is 11 residues. Trimming stripped 10 bases from V and 0 bases from J, with 5 bases between. CDR3 amino acids: CATQSTDTQYF. The DNA for the CDR3 is TGTGCCACGCAGAGCACAGATACGCAGTATTTT.

This clonotype was seen a handful of times. V and J are TRBV3-1 and TRBJ2-3, with TRBD2 identical over 12 bases. Germline CDR1 and CDR2: LGHDT and YNNKEL (reference sequence). J lost 4 bases, V lost 4 bases, and 6 bases had no gene match. CDR3 length: 16 amino acids. The CDR3 protein is CASSLWTSGIPDTQYF. The CDR3 DNA reads as TGTGCCAGCAGCCTGTGGACTAGCGGGATCCCAGATACGCAGTATTTT.

J is TRBJ1-1 and V is TRBV5-1, with D hard to call. CDR3 length equals 17 residues. Per germline, CDR1 SGHRS and CDR2 YFSETQ. Trimming pared 3 bases from V and 5 bases from J, leaving 23 bases between. The CDR3 spells CASSYTGHIQPDTEAFF. In nucleotides, the CDR3 is TGCGCCAGCAGCTATACCGGGCACATCCAGCCGGATACTGAAGCTTTCTTT.

The rearrangement uses TRBV9 and TRBJ1-4; a possible D gene is TRBD1 (5 bases). Germline V gene lookup returns CDR1 SGDLS and CDR2 YYNGEE. Trimming removed 4 bases from V and 8 bases from J, with 18 bases in between. CDR3 size: 15 residues. This chain's CDR3 is CASSPDMGVREKLFF. For the CDR3, the DNA is TGTGCCAGCAGCCCCGACATGGGGGTTAGGGAAAAACTGTTTTTT.

This clonotype was seen a few times. The V gene is TRBV11-2, the J gene TRBJ2-7; D is possibly TRBD1 or TRBD2 (5 bases each). The CDR3 has 14 residues. Trimming left V 5 bases short and J 6 bases short, with 17 bases between. The germline CDR1 and CDR2 sequences are SGHAT and FQNNGV. The CDR3 DNA follows: TGTGCCAGCAGCCCCGGACGTAAGGGGACCGAGCAGTACTTC. Translated: CASSPGRKGTEQYF.

This clonotype has at least ten counts. The V call is TRBV4-3, the J call TRBJ1-5; TRBD1 matches at 10 bases. Germline V gene sequence: CDR1 LGHNA, CDR2 YSLEER. V gave up 3 bases and J gave up 4 bases; unmatched junction bases: 18. This CDR3 spans 20 amino acids. The CDR3 nucleotides are TGCGCCAGCAGCCAGGGGTGGAAGGACAGGGGGTTCGTGTTGAATCAGCCCCAGCATTTT. Translated, it gives CASSQGWKDRGFVLNQPQHF.

The table lists this clonotype with a few counts. The V and J genes are TRBV9 and TRBJ2-3; 10 nucleotides align to TRBD2. The CDR3 runs to 18 residues. Germline values: CDR1 SGDLS, CDR2 YYNGEE. V shed 2 bases, J shed 8 bases, and the junction held 17 bases outside the gene matches. For the CDR3, the DNA is TGTGCCAGCAGCGTGGCGGCTGGGGCTAGCGGGAGAAGGAGTACGCAGTATTTT. Its translation is CASSVAAGASGRRSTQYF.

The chain links TRBV6-2 or TRBV6-3 to TRBJ2-1; possible D gene TRBD2, 5 bases. This CDR3 has 14 amino acids. V lost 7 bases to trimming and J lost 0 bases, with 10 bases between them. Looked up from germline, CDR1 is MNHEY and CDR2 is SVGEGT. CDR3 in DNA: TGTGCCAGCAACGACCGGGACTCCTACAATGAGCAGTTCTTC. Translating gives CASNDRDSYNEQFF.

This chain joins TRBV7-8 and TRBJ2-7; possible D gene TRBD2, 6 bases. Germline loops: CDR1 SGHVS, CDR2 FQNEAQ. This CDR3 comprises 14 residues. V lost 5 bases to trimming and J lost 4 bases, with 15 bases between them. The DNA of the CDR3 is TGTGCCAGCAGCCGCGGCGAGGGGAGGTACGAGCAGTACTTC. It codes for CASSRGEGRYEQYF.

This clonotype was seen a few times. The V gene is TRBV14, the J gene TRBJ2-7; 8 bases match TRBD2. Trimming cost V 4 bases and J 3 bases; bases outside gene matches: 5. Germline loops: CDR1 SGHDN, CDR2 FVKESK. The CDR3 sequence is 14 residues long. In DNA form, the CDR3 reads TGTGCCAGCAGCCCGGGACTAGGGATCTACGAGCAGTACTTC. Its protein is CASSPGLGIYEQYF.

The chain uses TRBV20-1 and TRBJ1-1, with TRBD1 matching 9 bases. CDR3 length: 15 amino acids. Germline V CDR1 and CDR2: DFQATT, SNEGSKA (reference sequence). The ends lost 5 bases at V and 0 bases at J; junction bases unmatched: 7. CDR3 sequence reads: CSAHQQGAVNTEAFF. Written as DNA, the CDR3 is TGCAGTGCTCATCAACAGGGGGCTGTGAACACTGAAGCTTTCTTT.

This clonotype appeared a few times. V gene TRBV7-6 combines with J gene TRBJ1-2; D may be TRBD1 (5 bases). Per germline, CDR1 SGHVS and CDR2 FNYEAQ. V was trimmed by 5 bases and J by 5 bases, leaving 21 bases between them. The CDR3 consists of 16 residues. The CDR3 DNA sequence: TGTGCCAGCAGCGCCGGGGGGACGGACACACGTTATGGCTACACCTTC. Translated, it gives CASSAGGTDTRYGYTF. Full variable domain (remainder filled in from reference TRBV7-6 and TRBJ1-2): GAGVSQSPRYKVTKRGQDVALRCDPISGHVSLYWYRQALGQGPEFLTYFNYEAQQDKSGLPNDRFSAERPEGSISTLTIQRTEQRDSAMYRCASSAGGTDTRYGYTFGSGTRLTVV.

This clonotype has just a few counts. The J gene is TRBJ1-4, the V gene TRBV10-2; D gene uncertain. In germline, CDR1 is WSHSY, CDR2 SAAADI. This CDR3 comprises 15 residues. V was shortened by 6 bases and J by 7 bases, with 18 bases between the two germline ends. CDR3 in DNA: TGCGCCAGCAGCGGATCAGGCTCCGGCAGTGAAAAACTGTTTTTT. Protein sequence: CASSGSGSGSEKLFF.

This clonotype has just one count. The CDR3 reads CSARSPNSGSPLHF. The CDR3 DNA reads TGCAGTGCTAGGTCTCCTAACTCGGGGTCACCCCTCCACTTT. The chain recombines TRBV20-1 with TRBJ1-6; the D is unclear. Trimming took 3 bases from V and 10 from J, leaving 16 bases between them. Germline V lookup: CDR1 DFQATT, CDR2 SNEGSKA (reference sequence). The CDR3 is 14 amino acids.

This chain uses TRBV27 with TRBJ1-6, with D unresolved. The germline V and J ends were trimmed by 3 bases and 5 bases, with 14 bases remaining between them. The CDR3 runs 16 residues. Germline CDR1 and CDR2: MNHEY and SMNVEV (reference sequence). The CDR3 nucleotides are TGTGCCAGCAGTTTTCGGGCTGTTACAAATAATTCACCCCTCCACTTT. It codes for CASSFRAVTNNSPLHF.

The sample holds a few counts of this clonotype. The V gene is TRBV10-3, the J gene TRBJ2-1, with 11 nucleotides matching TRBD1. CDR3 size: 14 residues. Germline V gives CDR1 ENHRY, CDR2 SYGVKD. Germline trimming cut 6 bases from V and 8 bases from J; bases unmatched to any gene: 6. CDR3 region: CAISSLDRGHEQFF. The CDR3 nucleotides are TGTGCCATCAGCTCGCTGGACAGGGGGCATGAGCAGTTCTTC.